This T cell receptor (beta chain) was identified in a study of T-cell memory formation after mild COVID-19. In this sample, this clonotype turned up a few times. TCRdb called the 5' RACE reads again in MiXCR, with one record for every CDR3 protein. The data hold hundreds of thousands of distinct CDR3 sequences, with roughly 21% observed a single time. The sequencing input was PBMCs or a T cell subset sorted from them (not recorded which). The origin of this receptor is a man younger than 35 who had mild COVID-19 (a few samples of this study predate the infection). Cell type and time point are not known.

CDR3 sequence reads: CSARETYSSYNEQFF. Here the CDR3 DNA reads TGCAGTGCTAGAGAAACCTATAGCTCCTACAATGAGCAGTTCTTC. The rearrangement uses TRBV20-1 and TRBJ2-1; no definite D call. Looked up from germline, CDR1 is DFQATT and CDR2 is SNEGSKA (reference sequence). The CDR3 sequence is 15 residues long. The ends were cut back, 0 bases at V and 0 bases at J, with 9 bases in the middle.